Sequencing of this T cell receptor (beta chain) was carried out in a study of read filtering for tumor transcriptome and immune sequencing. The wider study: Whole-transcriptome libraries were prepared after DNase treatment. Study observations and caveats: Single-read clonotypes: about 81.9% of IR-seq clonotypes (about 3.5% of reads), 74.6% of RNA-seq clonotypes (under 50% of reads).

From around 0.4 ug of RNA, a library with molecular barcoded alpha/delta and beta/gamma adaptors was made. TCRdb ran MiXCR on the reads and lists one entry per CDR3 protein. The table includes fewer than 25,000 distinct CDR3 sequences, 20% to 25% detected once. This clonotype was counted many times. Its antigen is unknown. The CDR3 extends over 15 amino acids. V lost 7 bases and J 8 bases, leaving 20 bases between the germline ends. The germline gives CDR1 MDHEN, CDR2 SYDVKM. J is TRBJ1-4 and V is TRBV28; no clear D gene. The sequence was collected from a donor at least 40 years old with multiple myeloma. The sequenced material came from a population of CD138-negative cells sorted from bone marrow. The CDR3 DNA reads TGTGCCAGCACCAATGGCGGTTTTCTCAGGGAAAAACTGTTTTTT. Its protein is CASTNGGFLREKLFF.